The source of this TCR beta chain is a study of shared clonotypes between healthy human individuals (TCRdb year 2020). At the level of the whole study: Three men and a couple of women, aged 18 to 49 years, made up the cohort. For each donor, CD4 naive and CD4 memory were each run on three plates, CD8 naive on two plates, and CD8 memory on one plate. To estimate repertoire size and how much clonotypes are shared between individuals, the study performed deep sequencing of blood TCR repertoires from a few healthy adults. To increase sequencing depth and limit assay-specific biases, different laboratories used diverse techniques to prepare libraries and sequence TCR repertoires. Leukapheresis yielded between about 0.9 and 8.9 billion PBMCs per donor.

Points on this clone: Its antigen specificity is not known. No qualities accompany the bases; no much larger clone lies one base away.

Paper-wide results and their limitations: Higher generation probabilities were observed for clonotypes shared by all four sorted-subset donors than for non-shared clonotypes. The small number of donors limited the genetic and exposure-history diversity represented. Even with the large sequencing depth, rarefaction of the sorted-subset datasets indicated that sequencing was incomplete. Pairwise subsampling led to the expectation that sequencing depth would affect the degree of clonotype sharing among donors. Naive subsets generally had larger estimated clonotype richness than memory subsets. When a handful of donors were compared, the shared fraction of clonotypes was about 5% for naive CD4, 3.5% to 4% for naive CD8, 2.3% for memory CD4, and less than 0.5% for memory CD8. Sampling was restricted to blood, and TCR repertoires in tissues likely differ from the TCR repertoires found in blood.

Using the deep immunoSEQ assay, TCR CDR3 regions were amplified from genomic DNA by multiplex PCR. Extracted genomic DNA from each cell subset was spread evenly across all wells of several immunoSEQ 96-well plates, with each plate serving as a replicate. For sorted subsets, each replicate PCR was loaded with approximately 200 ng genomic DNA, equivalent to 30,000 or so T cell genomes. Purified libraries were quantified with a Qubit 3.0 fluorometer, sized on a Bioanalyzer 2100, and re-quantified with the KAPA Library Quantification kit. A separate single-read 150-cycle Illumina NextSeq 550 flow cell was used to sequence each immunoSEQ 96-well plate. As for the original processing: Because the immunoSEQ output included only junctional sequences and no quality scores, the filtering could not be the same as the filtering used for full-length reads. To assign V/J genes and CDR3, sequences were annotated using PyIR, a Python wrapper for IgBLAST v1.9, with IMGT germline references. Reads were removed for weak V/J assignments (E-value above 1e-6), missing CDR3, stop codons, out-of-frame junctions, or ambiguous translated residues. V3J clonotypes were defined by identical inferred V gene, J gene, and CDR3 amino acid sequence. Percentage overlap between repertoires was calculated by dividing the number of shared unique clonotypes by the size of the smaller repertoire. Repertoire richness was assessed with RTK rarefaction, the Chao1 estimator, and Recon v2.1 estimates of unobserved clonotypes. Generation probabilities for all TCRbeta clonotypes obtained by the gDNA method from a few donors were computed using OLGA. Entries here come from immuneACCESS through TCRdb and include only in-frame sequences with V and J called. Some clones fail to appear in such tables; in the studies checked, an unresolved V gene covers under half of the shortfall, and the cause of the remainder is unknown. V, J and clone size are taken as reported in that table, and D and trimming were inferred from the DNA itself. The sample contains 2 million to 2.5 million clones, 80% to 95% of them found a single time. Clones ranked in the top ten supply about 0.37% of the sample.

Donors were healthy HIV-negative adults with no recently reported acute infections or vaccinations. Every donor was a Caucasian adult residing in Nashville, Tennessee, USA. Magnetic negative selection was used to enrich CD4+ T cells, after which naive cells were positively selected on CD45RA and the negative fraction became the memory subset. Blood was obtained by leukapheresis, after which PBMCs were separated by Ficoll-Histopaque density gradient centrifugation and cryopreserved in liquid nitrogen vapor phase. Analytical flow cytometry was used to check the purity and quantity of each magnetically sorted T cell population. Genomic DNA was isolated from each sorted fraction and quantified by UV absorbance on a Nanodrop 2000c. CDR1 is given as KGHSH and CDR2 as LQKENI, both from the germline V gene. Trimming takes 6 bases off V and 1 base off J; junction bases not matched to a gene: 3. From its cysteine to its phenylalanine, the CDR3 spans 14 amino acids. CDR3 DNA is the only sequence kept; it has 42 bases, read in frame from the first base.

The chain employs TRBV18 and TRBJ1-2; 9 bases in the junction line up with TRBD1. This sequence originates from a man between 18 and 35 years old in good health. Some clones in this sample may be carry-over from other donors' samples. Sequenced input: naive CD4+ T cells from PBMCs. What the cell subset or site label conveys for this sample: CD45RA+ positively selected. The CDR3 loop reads CASSPDRGNYGYTF. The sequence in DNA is TGTGCCAGCTCCCCGGACAGGGGTAACTATGGCTACACCTTC. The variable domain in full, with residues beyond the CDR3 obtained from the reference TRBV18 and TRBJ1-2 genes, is NAGVMQNPRHLVRRRGQEARLRCSPMKGHSHVYWYRQLPEEGLKFMVYLQKENIIDESGMPKERFSAEFPKEGPSILRIQQVVRGDSAAYFCASSPDRGNYGYTFGSGTRLTVV.